This TCR beta chain was recovered during a study of blood T cell repertoires in COVID-19. The overall study: Samples came from the United States, Italy and Spain, spanning acute and convalescent COVID-19.

Original processing methods: Reference gene primers were amplified, and this amplification served to estimate nucleated cell counts. Sequencing used immunoSEQ multiplex PCR; TCRdb keeps in-frame clones, though not all of them. The V and J calls and the clone size are those of that table, but D and trimming were determined from the DNA. The sample has 380,000 or so clones; more than 80% are singletons. The CDR3 loop spans 17 amino acids. V dropped 3 bases and J dropped 2; count of bases not matched to a gene: 6. Germline lookup yields CDR1 KGHSH and CDR2 LQKENI. This clonotype was sampled from a middle-aged man with acute or convalescent COVID-19. The chain combines TRBV18 with TRBJ2-7; 14 bases match TRBD2. Sequences were obtained from peripheral blood. Here the CDR3 reads CASSPGLAGGKPYEQYF. CDR3 nucleotide sequence: TGTGCCAGCTCACCTGGACTAGCGGGAGGCAAACCCTACGAGCAGTACTTC. Looking up the rest from reference TRBV18 and TRBJ2-7 gives the full variable domain: NAGVMQNPRHLVRRRGQEARLRCSPMKGHSHVYWYRQLPEEGLKFMVYLQKENIIDESGMPKERFSAEFPKEGPSILRIQQVVRGDSAAYFCASSPGLAGGKPYEQYFGPGTRLTVT.